Below are 25 T cell receptor beta chains sequenced from a single sample in a study of T cells after yellow fever vaccination. TCRdb re-called the 5' RACE reads through MiXCR, storing one row per CDR3 protein. Of tens of thousands of distinct CDR3 sequences in the sample, approximately 7% were seen once. Source: CD8+ T cells sorted from PBMCs, taken 15 days after the yellow fever booster vaccination. These receptors were taken from a man aged 25-45 years who received the YFV17D yellow fever vaccine.

This clonotype was seen at least ten times. The chain recombines TRBV7-2 with TRBJ2-7; TRBD2 matches 8 bases. The length of the CDR3 is 14 residues. The germline gives CDR1 SGHTA, CDR2 FQGNSA. The trim removed 5 bases at V and 5 bases at J, leaving 8 bases unmatched. DNA for the CDR3: TGTGCCAGCAGCACAGCGGGAGAAGGTCACGAGCAGTACTTC. Residues: CASSTAGEGHEQYF.

This clonotype was seen ten or more times. The chain is built from TRBV6-5 and TRBJ2-5, with D uncertain. The CDR3 totals 11 residues. Germline CDR1 MNHEY, CDR2 SVGAGI. V dropped 6 bases and J dropped 5 bases, with 7 bases sitting between them. CDR3 residues: CASRTPETQYF. CDR3 bases: TGTGCCAGCAGGACTCCCGAGACCCAGTACTTC.

This clonotype has at least ten counts. V usage is TRBV20-1 and J usage is TRBJ2-5; D perhaps matches TRBD2 (6 bases). V was shortened by 0 bases and J by 2 bases, with 10 bases between the two germline ends. The CDR3 runs 14 residues. The germline CDR1 and CDR2 sequences are DFQATT and SNEGSKA (reference sequence). CDR3 sequence (DNA): TGCAGTGCTAGAGATGGCGGGGTACAAGAGACCCAGTACTTC. It is translated as CSARDGGVQETQYF.

This clonotype was observed at least ten times. The chain employs TRBV6-1 and TRBJ2-2, with D maybe TRBD1 (5 bases). CDR1 and CDR2 (germline): MNHNS, SASEGT. The CDR3 consists of 14 residues. Trimming pared 6 bases from V and 5 bases from J, leaving 13 bases between. The CDR3 here is CASRDRRGTGELFF. CDR3 sequence (DNA): TGTGCCAGCAGAGACCGAAGGGGAACCGGGGAGCTGTTTTTT.

This clonotype was picked up many times. The rearrangement uses TRBV7-8 and TRBJ2-1, with no clear D. V was pared by 1 base and J by 6 bases, with 7 bases between. Germline-derived CDR1 and CDR2 are SGHVS and FQNEAQ. The CDR3 is made up of 13 amino acids. In DNA, the CDR3 is TGTGCCAGCAGCTTAGAATTGGGCAATGAGCAGTTCTTC. This gives the protein CASSLELGNEQFF.

This clonotype has a count of ten or more. The CDR3 here is CASSLRPSGSTDTQYF. In nucleotides, the CDR3 is TGCGCCAGCAGCTTGAGGCCTAGCGGGAGTACAGATACGCAGTATTTT. This chain joins TRBV5-1 and TRBJ2-3; TRBD2 agrees at 10 bases. Germline V gives CDR1 SGHRS, CDR2 YFSETQ. CDR3 length: 16 residues. Trimming took 1 base from V and 3 from J; bases not matched to a gene: 5.

The sample holds many counts of this clonotype. The chain combines TRBV4-1 with TRBJ1-5; D remains ambiguous. Looked up from germline, CDR1 is MGHRA and CDR2 is YSYEKL. V lost 0 bases and J 7 bases, leaving 19 bases between the germline ends. This CDR3 region has 17 residues. The CDR3 DNA sequence: TGCGCCAGCAGCCAAGAGGTTGAGTGGGCCTCGACGCAGCCCCAGCATTTT. Encoded protein: CASSQEVEWASTQPQHF.

This clonotype was found many times. This sequence joins TRBV6-2 or TRBV6-3 and TRBJ2-1; D ambiguous. CDR3 length: 12 amino acids. The V gene lost 2 bases and the J gene lost 5 bases, with 4 bases spanning the gap. Germline V gene data show CDR1 as MNHEY and CDR2 as SVGEGT. The CDR3 DNA reads TGTGCCAGCAGTTACCAAAACAATGAGCAGTTCTTC. Translation: CASSYQNNEQFF.

This clonotype showed up just a few times. In nucleotides, the CDR3 is TGTGCCAGCAGTAGCACAGCGTTTAACAATGAGCAGTTCTTC. Amino acids: CASSSTAFNNEQFF. The chain links TRBV25-1 to TRBJ2-1; D gene unclear. The germline V gene has CDR1 MGHDK and CDR2 SYGVNS. The V end was cut by 5 bases, the J end by 5 bases, with 13 bases between. This CDR3 spans 14 amino acids.

This clonotype has a count of ten or more. This chain connects TRBV7-2 to TRBJ2-2; D remains ambiguous. V lost 5 bases and J lost 0, with 16 bases in between. The CDR3 covers 17 residues. The germline CDR1 and CDR2 sequences are SGHTA and FQGNSA. The CDR3 nucleotides read TGTGCCAGCAGCGGACCCAAGAGCCGGGCGAACACCGGGGAGCTGTTTTTT. Translation: CASSGPKSRANTGELFF.

This clonotype came up many times. The chain combines TRBV27 with TRBJ2-1; no firm D call. The CDR3 consists of 11 residues. The germline V gene encodes CDR1 MNHEY and CDR2 SMNVEV (reference sequence). V gave up 3 bases and J gave up 13 bases, with 10 bases separating them. The CDR3 DNA reads TGTGCCAGCAGTTTCGGCGATTTCCAGTTCTTC. Translated: CASSFGDFQFF.

This clonotype was counted at least ten times. The V call is TRBV7-9, the J call TRBJ1-2, with 7 bases matching TRBD1. The V gene end was trimmed by 6 bases and the J gene end by 5 bases; junction bases not matched to a gene: 6. This CDR3 contains 13 residues. Germline CDR1 is SEHNR and CDR2 is FQNEAQ (reference sequence). CDR3 DNA: TGTGCCAGCAGTCTGGGACAGCGGTATGGCTACACCTTC. Translated, it gives CASSLGQRYGYTF.

In this sample, this clonotype turned up many times. The chain employs TRBV6-1 and TRBJ1-1; tentative D call: TRBD1 (6 bases). The V end lost 6 bases, the J end lost 4 bases, and 15 bases lay between the germline ends. Germline V gene lookup returns CDR1 MNHNS and CDR2 SASEGT. The CDR3 consists of 14 residues. The CDR3 coding sequence is TGTGCCAGCAGCACCGTCCCAGGGGTCACTGAAGCTTTCTTT. Translation gives CASSTVPGVTEAFF.

At least ten counts were recorded for this clonotype. The chain uses TRBV2 and TRBJ1-2; D unclear. Germline assignment: CDR1 SNHLY and CDR2 FYNNEI. V was clipped by 5 bases and J by 8 bases, with 9 bases between them. The length of the CDR3 is 11 residues. The CDR3 is CASSSLGGYTF. The CDR3 DNA reads TGTGCCAGCAGTTCTCTTGGGGGCTACACCTTC.

V gene TRBV12-3 or TRBV12-4 combines with J gene TRBJ2-5, with TRBD1 identical over 10 bases. J lost 5 bases, V lost 6 bases, and 6 bases had no gene match. CDR3 size: 14 residues. This CDR3 is CASRRTGGLETQYF. Here the CDR3 DNA reads TGTGCCAGCAGAAGGACAGGGGGATTGGAGACCCAGTACTTC.

In this sample, this clonotype turned up many times. The rearrangement joins TRBV19 to TRBJ2-7; D is perhaps TRBD1 (6 bases). The ends were cut back, 3 bases at V and 3 bases at J, with 9 bases in the middle. The germline CDR1 and CDR2 sequences are LNHDA and SQIVND (reference sequence). This CDR3 has 13 residues. CDR3 loop: CASSMGADYEQYF. CDR3 DNA: TGTGCCAGTAGTATGGGGGCCGACTACGAGCAGTACTTC.

This clonotype has a count of ten or more. V usage is TRBV5-1 and J usage is TRBJ1-1; weak D call: TRBD1 (5 bases). Germline lookup yields CDR1 SGHRS and CDR2 YFSETQ. This CDR3 comprises 12 residues. V lost 3 bases and J lost 6, with 9 bases in between. The CDR3 region has the DNA TGCGCCAGCAGCTGGGGGGGGGCTGAAGCTTTCTTT. It specifies CASSWGGAEAFF.

Note on this clonotype: A much larger clone differs from this one at a single base, so this may be a read error. The chain joins TRBV5-1 to TRBJ2-3, with 9 bases lining up with TRBD1. The V gene's germline CDR1 is SGHRS and CDR2 YFSETQ. The CDR3 runs to 17 residues. CDR3 protein: CATSLGTGRTGTDTQYF. The DNA for the CDR3 is TGCGCCACCAGCTTGGGGACAGGGCGAACGGGCACAGATACGCAGTATTTT. Full variable domain (remainder filled in from reference TRBV5-1 and TRBJ2-3): KAGVTQTPRYLIKTRGQQVTLSCSPISGHRSVSWYQQTPGQGLQFLFEYFSETQRNKGNFPGRFSGRQFSNSRSEMNVSTLELGDSALYLCATSLGTGRTGTDTQYFGPGTRLTVL.

The gene calls are TRBV29-1 and TRBJ2-5, with 7 positions matching TRBD2. The trim removed 5 bases at V and 5 bases at J, leaving 14 bases unmatched. CDR3 size: 15 residues. The germline gives CDR1 SQVTM, CDR2 ANQGSEA. DNA of the CDR3: TGCAGCGTTTTAGCACGAGCGGGACCCAGGGAGACCCAGTACTTC. This sequence encodes CSVLARAGPRETQYF.

This clonotype has a count of ten or more. This rearrangement joins TRBV12-3 or TRBV12-4 to TRBJ2-7; 8 bases match TRBD1. Germline trimming cut 1 base from V and 6 bases from J; bases unmatched to any gene: 8. The CDR3 spans 15 residues. Here the CDR3 DNA reads TGTGCCAGCAGTTTAGGGGGCAGGGGGCCGCCCGAGCAGTACTTC. Encoded protein: CASSLGGRGPPEQYF.

This clonotype showed up many times. V gene TRBV10-3 combines with J gene TRBJ2-1; D ambiguous. Germline assignment: CDR1 ENHRY and CDR2 SYGVKD. The V end was cut by 2 bases, the J end by 8 bases, with 4 bases between. CDR3 length: 11 amino acids. The CDR3 loop reads CAISELDEQFF. The CDR3 coding sequence is TGTGCCATCAGTGAGCTCGATGAGCAGTTCTTC.

In this sample, this clonotype turned up many times. This chain uses TRBV4-2 with TRBJ2-1; TRBD2 agrees at 9 bases. The length of the CDR3 is 15 residues. The trim removed 4 bases at V and 5 bases at J, leaving 6 bases unmatched. CDR1 and CDR2 (germline): LGHNA, YNFKEQ. As DNA, the CDR3 is TGTGCCAGCAGCCGTTGGACTAGCGAAAACAATGAGCAGTTCTTC. Amino acid sequence: CASSRWTSENNEQFF.

This clonotype was recorded many times. V is TRBV7-9 and J is TRBJ1-5, with TRBD1 matching 7 bases. There are 15 residues in the CDR3. Unmatched junction bases numbered 7, after V lost 5 bases and J lost 3 bases. Germline V gene lookup returns CDR1 SEHNR and CDR2 FQNEAQ (reference sequence). CDR3 amino acids: CASSAGQAYNQPQHF. In nucleotides, the CDR3 is TGTGCCAGCAGCGCAGGACAGGCTTACAATCAGCCCCAGCATTTT.

In this sample, this clonotype turned up many times. The chain recombines TRBV7-2 with TRBJ2-5, with TRBD2 as a possible D gene (6 bases). CDR1 is SGHTA and CDR2 is FQGNSA in the germline V gene. Trimming took 4 bases from V and 5 from J, leaving 17 bases between them. The CDR3 loop spans 15 amino acids. The CDR3 nucleotides are TGTGCCAGCAGCTCATGGACTACCAGGCATGAGACCCAGTACTTC. This gives the protein CASSSWTTRHETQYF.

This clonotype has ten or more counts. This rearrangement joins TRBV3-1 to TRBJ1-4; the D gene is possibly TRBD1 (5 bases). Germline V CDR1 and CDR2: LGHDT, YNNKEL (reference sequence). This CDR3 spans 17 amino acids. V was trimmed by 6 bases and J by 2 bases, leaving 19 bases between them. The CDR3 DNA is TGTGCCAGCAGACTCCGGGGCGGAGGTCAGACTAATGAAAAACTGTTTTTT. This encodes CASRLRGGGQTNEKLFF.